The 10 T cell receptor beta chains reported below all come from one sample, sequenced in a study of T-cell reconstitution after alpha-beta-depleted transplantation in children. Construction of the TCRbeta library involved unique molecular identifiers. TCRdb itself ran the PCR reads through MiXCR, one entry per CDR3 protein. The sample has roughly 670,000 distinct CDR3 sequences, around 13% seen once; the top ten hold around 0.8%. This specimen consisted of PBMCs, obtained before TCRalphabeta/CD19-depleted stem cell transplant. The source of these receptors is a girl aged 2 to 9 with congenital amegakaryocytic thrombocytopenia, due to receive a stem cell transplant.

The sample holds many counts of this clonotype. The chain employs TRBV20-1 and TRBJ2-5; unclear D gene. CDR1 is DFQATT and CDR2 is SNEGSKA in the germline V gene (reference sequence). The V end was cut by 3 bases, the J end by 6 bases, with 11 bases between. The CDR3 consists of 12 residues. Here the CDR3 reads CSARFGVKTQYF. CDR3 bases: TGCAGTGCTAGGTTTGGAGTAAAGACCCAGTACTTC.

The table lists this clonotype with many counts. Here the CDR3 reads CSAGGSLAGFLETQYF. The CDR3 DNA sequence: TGCAGTGCTGGAGGGAGCCTAGCGGGATTCCTGGAGACCCAGTACTTC. The rearrangement uses TRBV20-1 and TRBJ2-5; 9 positions agree with TRBD2. CDR3 size: 16 residues. V dropped 5 bases and J dropped 5; count of bases not matched to a gene: 15. Germline V gene data show CDR1 as DFQATT and CDR2 as SNEGSKA (reference sequence).

This clonotype came up many times. V is TRBV27 and J is TRBJ2-7; 8 bases map to TRBD2. CDR1 MNHEY and CDR2 SMNVEV come from the germline V gene (reference sequence). CDR3 length: 15 residues. V lost 3 bases to trimming and J lost 4 bases; unmatched junction nucleotides: 8. As DNA, the CDR3 is TGTGCCAGCAGTTTGGGGCGGGAGGTCATATACGAGCAGTACTTC. This codes for CASSLGREVIYEQYF.

This clonotype was detected many times. The chain has TRBV7-9 and TRBJ1-1; the D is unclear. CDR1 and CDR2 (germline): SEHNR, FQNEAQ (reference sequence). This CDR3 contains 13 residues. V was pared by 4 bases and J by 1 base, with 7 bases between. Here the CDR3 reads CASSSSGNTEAFF. For the CDR3, the DNA is TGTGCCAGCAGCTCGTCAGGGAACACTGAAGCTTTCTTT.

This clonotype was counted many times. The chain combines TRBV20-1 with TRBJ2-3; 8 bases align to TRBD2. CDR3 size: 15 residues. V shed 0 bases and J 6 bases; nucleotides not matched to a gene: 8. In germline, CDR1 is DFQATT, CDR2 SNEGSKA (reference sequence). The CDR3 sequence: CSARDQREGFDTQYF. CDR3 DNA: TGCAGTGCTAGAGATCAACGGGAGGGGTTCGATACGCAGTATTTT.

The J gene is TRBJ2-1, the V gene TRBV29-1, with 8 bases identical to TRBD2. Germline CDR1 SQVTM, CDR2 ANQGSEA. The V segment lost 1 base and the J segment 4 bases; nucleotides outside the gene matches: 9. The CDR3 is made up of 16 amino acids. This CDR3 is CSVEAPAAGDYNEQFF. CDR3 bases: TGCAGCGTTGAAGCCCCGGCAGCGGGAGATTACAATGAGCAGTTCTTC.

This clonotype was seen a handful of times. The CDR3 here is CSALGSSGTYNEQFF. The CDR3, as DNA: TGCAGTGCTCTCGGAAGTAGCGGAACCTACAATGAGCAGTTCTTC. This chain joins TRBV20-1 and TRBJ2-1, with D possibly being TRBD2 (6 bases). V was clipped by 5 bases and J by 2 bases, with 16 bases between them. CDR1 DFQATT and CDR2 SNEGSKA come from the germline V gene (reference sequence). The length of the CDR3 is 15 residues.

In its sample, this clonotype was seen many times. The chain has TRBV5-1 and TRBJ2-2; 7 bases are a match to TRBD1. There are 13 residues in the CDR3. V shed 4 bases, J shed 6 bases, and the junction held 3 bases outside the gene matches. Germline lookup yields CDR1 SGHRS and CDR2 YFSETQ. The CDR3 sequence: CASSPTGPGELFF. The CDR3 DNA sequence: TGCGCCAGCAGCCCGACAGGGCCCGGGGAGCTGTTTTTT. The full variable domain, with the rest looked up from reference TRBV5-1 and TRBJ2-2, is KAGVTQTPRYLIKTRGQQVTLSCSPISGHRSVSWYQQTPGQGLQFLFEYFSETQRNKGNFPGRFSGRQFSNSRSEMNVSTLELGDSALYLCASSPTGPGELFFGEGSRLTVL.

This clonotype was seen repeatedly, ten times or more. This sequence joins TRBV20-1 and TRBJ2-7; 9 bases map to TRBD2. This CDR3 region has 15 residues. V lost 5 bases to trimming and J lost 4 bases; unmatched junction nucleotides: 12. Germline CDR1 reads DFQATT; CDR2 reads SNEGSKA (reference sequence). The CDR3: CSAGAPASGTYEQYF. In nucleotides, the CDR3 is TGCAGTGCTGGAGCCCCGGCTAGCGGGACTTACGAGCAGTACTTC.

There are a few counts of this clonotype. This chain uses TRBV12-3 or TRBV12-4 with TRBJ1-6, with unresolved D. The CDR3 runs 15 residues. Deletions cut 4 bases from V and 14 bases from J, with 21 bases between. CDR3 sequence reads: CASSSDSPPAPSLHF. The DNA for the CDR3 is TGTGCCAGCAGTTCAGACTCCCCTCCGGCGCCCTCCCTCCACTTT.